This TCR beta chain was observed in a study of blood T cell repertoires in COVID-19. Study context: The United States, Italy and Spain provided the acute and convalescent COVID-19 samples. The cDNA or gDNA used as material had been derived from T cells, B-cell-depleted T cells, or PBMCs.

This CDR3 is built from 15 residues. CDR1 and CDR2 from the germline V gene are SGHRS and YFSETQ. Between the trimmed V and J ends, which lost 4 bases and 7 bases, there was a span of 21 bases. Those who participated ranged in age from roughly 18 to 90 years and resided in 24 US areas. Symptom resolution, clearance, or two negative PCRs marked the recovered donors of Cohort 3. Some clones are missing from TCRdb's copy, which holds only in-frame ones; the method was immunoSEQ multiplex PCR. Among about 150,000 clones listed, just under 85% were seen once. The sample comprised PBMCs or T cells enriched from blood (not recorded which). This receptor was identified in a woman in her thirties or forties who had recovered from COVID-19. The rearrangement links TRBV5-1 to TRBJ2-7; the D gene is possibly TRBD2 (5 bases). The CDR3 reads CASSLTSSPRDEQYF. The DNA of the CDR3 is TGCGCCAGCAGCCTCACGTCTAGCCCCCGGGATGAGCAGTACTTC. Full variable domain (outside the CDR3, taken from reference TRBV5-1 and TRBJ2-7): KAGVTQTPRYLIKTRGQQVTLSCSPISGHRSVSWYQQTPGQGLQFLFEYFSETQRNKGNFPGRFSGRQFSNSRSEMNVSTLELGDSALYLCASSLTSSPRDEQYFGPGTRLTVT.